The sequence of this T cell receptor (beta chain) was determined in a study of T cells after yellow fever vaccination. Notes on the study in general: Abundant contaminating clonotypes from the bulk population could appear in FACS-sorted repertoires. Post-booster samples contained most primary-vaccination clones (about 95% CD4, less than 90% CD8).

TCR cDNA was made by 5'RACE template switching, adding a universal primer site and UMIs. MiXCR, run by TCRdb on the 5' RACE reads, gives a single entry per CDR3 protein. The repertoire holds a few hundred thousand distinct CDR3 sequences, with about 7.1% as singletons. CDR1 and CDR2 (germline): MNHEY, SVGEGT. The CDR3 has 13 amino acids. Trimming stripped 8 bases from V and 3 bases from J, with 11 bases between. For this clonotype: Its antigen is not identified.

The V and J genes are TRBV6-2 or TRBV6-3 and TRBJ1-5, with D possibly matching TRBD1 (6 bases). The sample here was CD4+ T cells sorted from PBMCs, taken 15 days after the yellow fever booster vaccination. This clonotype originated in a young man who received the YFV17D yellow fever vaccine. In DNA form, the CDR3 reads TGTGCCAGCGGGGGGGCCCCCAATCAGCCCCAGCATTTT. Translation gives CASGGAPNQPQHF.